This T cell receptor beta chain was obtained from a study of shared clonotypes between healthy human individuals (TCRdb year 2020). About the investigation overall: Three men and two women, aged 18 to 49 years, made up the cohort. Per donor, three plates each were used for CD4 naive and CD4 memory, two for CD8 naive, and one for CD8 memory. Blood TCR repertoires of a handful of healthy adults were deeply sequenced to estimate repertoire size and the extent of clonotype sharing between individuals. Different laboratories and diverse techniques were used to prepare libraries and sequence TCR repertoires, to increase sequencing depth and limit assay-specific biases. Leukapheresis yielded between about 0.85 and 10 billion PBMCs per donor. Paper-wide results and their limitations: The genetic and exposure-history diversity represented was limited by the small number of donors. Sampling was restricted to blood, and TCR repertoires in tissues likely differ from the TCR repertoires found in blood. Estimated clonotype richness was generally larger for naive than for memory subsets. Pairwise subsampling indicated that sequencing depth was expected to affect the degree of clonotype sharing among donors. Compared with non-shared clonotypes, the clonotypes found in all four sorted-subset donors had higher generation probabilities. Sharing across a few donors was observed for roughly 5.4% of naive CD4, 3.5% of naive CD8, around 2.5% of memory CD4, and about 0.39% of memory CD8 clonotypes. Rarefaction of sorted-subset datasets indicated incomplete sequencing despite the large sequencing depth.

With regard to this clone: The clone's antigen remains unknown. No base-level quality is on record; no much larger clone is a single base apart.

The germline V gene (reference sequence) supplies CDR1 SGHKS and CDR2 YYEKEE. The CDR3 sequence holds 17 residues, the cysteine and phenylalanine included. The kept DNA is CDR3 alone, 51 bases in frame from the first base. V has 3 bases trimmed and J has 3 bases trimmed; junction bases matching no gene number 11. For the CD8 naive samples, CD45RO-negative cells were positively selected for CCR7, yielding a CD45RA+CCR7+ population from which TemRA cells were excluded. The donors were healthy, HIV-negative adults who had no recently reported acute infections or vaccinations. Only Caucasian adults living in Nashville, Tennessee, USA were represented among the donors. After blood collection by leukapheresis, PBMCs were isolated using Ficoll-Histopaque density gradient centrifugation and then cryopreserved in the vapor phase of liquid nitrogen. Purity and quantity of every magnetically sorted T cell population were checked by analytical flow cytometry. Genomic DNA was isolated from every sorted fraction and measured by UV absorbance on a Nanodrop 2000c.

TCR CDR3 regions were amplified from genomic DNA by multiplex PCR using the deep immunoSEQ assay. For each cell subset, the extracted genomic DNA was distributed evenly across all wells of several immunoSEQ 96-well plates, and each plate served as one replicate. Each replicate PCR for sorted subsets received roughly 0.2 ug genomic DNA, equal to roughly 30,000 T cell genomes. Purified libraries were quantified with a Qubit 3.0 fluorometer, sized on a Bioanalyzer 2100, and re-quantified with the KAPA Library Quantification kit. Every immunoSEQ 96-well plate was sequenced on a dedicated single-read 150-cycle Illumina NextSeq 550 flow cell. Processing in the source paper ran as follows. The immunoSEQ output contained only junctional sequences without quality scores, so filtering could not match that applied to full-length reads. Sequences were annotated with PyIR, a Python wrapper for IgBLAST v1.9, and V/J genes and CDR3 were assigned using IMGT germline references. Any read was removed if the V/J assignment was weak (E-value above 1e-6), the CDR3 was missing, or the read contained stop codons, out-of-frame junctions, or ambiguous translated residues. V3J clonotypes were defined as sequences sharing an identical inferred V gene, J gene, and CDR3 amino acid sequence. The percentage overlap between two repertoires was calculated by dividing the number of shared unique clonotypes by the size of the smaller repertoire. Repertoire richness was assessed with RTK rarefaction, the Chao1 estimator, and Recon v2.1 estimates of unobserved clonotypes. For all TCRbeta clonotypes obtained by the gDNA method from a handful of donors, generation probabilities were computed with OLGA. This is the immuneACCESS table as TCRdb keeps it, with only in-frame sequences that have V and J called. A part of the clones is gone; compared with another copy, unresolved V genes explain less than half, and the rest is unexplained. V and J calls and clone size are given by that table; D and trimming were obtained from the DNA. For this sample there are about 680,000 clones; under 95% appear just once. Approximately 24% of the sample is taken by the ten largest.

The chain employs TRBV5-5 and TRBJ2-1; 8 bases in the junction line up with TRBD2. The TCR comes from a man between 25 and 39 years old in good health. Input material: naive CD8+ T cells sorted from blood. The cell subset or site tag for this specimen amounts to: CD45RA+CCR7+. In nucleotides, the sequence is TGTGCCAGCAGCTCAAAGACTAGCGCAATCTTCTACAATGAGCAGTTCTTC. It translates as CASSSKTSAIFYNEQFF.